This T cell receptor beta chain was identified during a study of vaccination and CD4 T cells after COVID-19. V was clipped by 2 bases and J by 7 bases, with 11 bases between them. The CDR3 totals 14 residues. Germline CDR1 is SGHAT and CDR2 is FQNNGV. Whole-study results and caveats: The median number of SARS-CoV-2-reactive clonotypes increased from 21 to 38, a change that did not reach significance.

This clonotype appeared a few times. Its antigen is still unknown. Treatment here: roughly ten-day PBMC culture with coronavirus spike peptide pools or control peptides (ViraFEST assay). Samples of CD4+ T cells were obtained from the unexposed donor before the COVID-19 pandemic (2011-2018). Peptide pools at 8 to 10 ug/ml and IL-2 at approximately 10 IU/ml were added to cultures of 1.8 million or so PBMCs per well. Negative selection enriched CD4+ T cells from cultures at 9 to 11 days. Sequenced with the Oncomine TCR Beta short-read assay was DNA taken from cultured CD4+ T cells. TCRdb reprocessed the PCR reads with MiXCR, giving one entry per CDR3 protein. This table holds thousands of distinct CDR3 sequences, around two fifths found once.

The specimen sequenced was CD4+ T cells from blood, cultured in vitro. The chain recombines TRBV11-2 with TRBJ2-2; D gene ambiguous. The source of this sequence is a human donor in good health. The CDR3 protein is CASSLSLRDGELFF. CDR3 coding DNA: TGTGCCAGCAGCTTATCCCTCAGAGACGGGGAGCTGTTTTTT.